These 21 T cell receptor beta chains were sequenced from one sample in a study of long-term antiretroviral therapy in people with HIV. The assay used was immunoSEQ (version v3.0), run at survey level. Produced via immunoSEQ multiplex PCR; TCRdb's table is partial and in-frame only. The sample shows tens of thousands of clones, about 85% of them seen only once. Source: unsorted PBMCs, taken 1.1 years after starting antiretroviral therapy. Receptors originate from a man aged 18-30 years with HIV.

The gene calls are TRBV4-1 and TRBJ2-1; TRBD1 might be the D (5 bases). The V end was cut by 4 bases, the J end by 7 bases, with 14 bases between. The CDR3 contains 14 residues. Germline loops: CDR1 MGHRA, CDR2 YSYEKL. CDR3 sequence: CASSLQGLLNEQFF. The DNA for the CDR3 is TGCGCCAGCAGCCTCCAGGGCTTACTTAATGAGCAGTTCTTC.

The sample holds a few counts of this clone. V gene TRBV7-6 combines with J gene TRBJ2-7, with TRBD1 matching over 9 bases. Germline CDR1 SGHVS, CDR2 FNYEAQ. V shed 0 bases, J shed 5 bases, and the junction held 5 bases outside the gene matches. The CDR3 contains 15 residues. CDR3 amino acids: CASSLAQGARNEQYF. CDR3 sequence (DNA): TGTGCCAGCAGCTTAGCACAGGGGGCGAGGAACGAGCAGTACTTC.

V usage is TRBV28 and J usage is TRBJ2-2; D perhaps matches TRBD1 (6 bases). There are 17 residues in the CDR3. Per germline, CDR1 MDHEN and CDR2 SYDVKM. With 5 bases removed from V and 0 bases from J, the gap between germline ends came to 16 bases. The CDR3 spells CASSVILRGPNTGELFF. CDR3 in DNA: TGTGCCAGCAGTGTCATCCTCAGGGGCCCGAACACCGGGGAGCTGTTTTTT.

This chain links TRBV5-1 with TRBJ1-4, with a possible D match to TRBD1 (6 bases). Germline CDR1 SGHRS, CDR2 YFSETQ. The CDR3 sequence is 15 residues long. The V gene lost 0 bases and the J gene lost 2 bases, with 8 bases spanning the gap. The CDR3 coding sequence is TGCGCCAGCAGCTTGGCAGGACAGACTAATGAAAAACTGTTTTTT. Protein product: CASSLAGQTNEKLFF.

The chain employs TRBV9 and TRBJ2-2; 10 bases line up with TRBD2. The V segment lost 3 bases and the J segment 4 bases; nucleotides outside the gene matches: 9. Germline V gene data show CDR1 as SGDLS and CDR2 as YYNGEE. CDR3 length equals 17 residues. Here the CDR3 reads CASSGGSGRSRTGELFF. CDR3 coding DNA: TGTGCCAGCAGCGGTGGTAGCGGGAGGAGTCGCACCGGGGAGCTGTTTTTT. Full variable domain (rest looked up from reference TRBV9 and TRBJ2-2): DSGVTQTPKHLITATGQRVTLRCSPRSGDLSVYWYQQSLDQGLQFLIQYYNGEERAKGNILERFSAQQFPDLHSELNLSSLELGDSALYFCASSGGSGRSRTGELFFGEGSRLTVL.

The chain employs TRBV5-5 and TRBJ2-5, with TRBD2 identical over 7 bases. The CDR3 is made up of 15 amino acids. V shed 2 bases, J shed 7 bases, and the junction held 11 bases outside the gene matches. The V gene's germline CDR1 is SGHKS and CDR2 YYEKEE (reference sequence). CDR3 nucleotide sequence: TGTGCCAGCAGCTTAAGCGGGGTACACTCAAGGACCCAGTACTTC. The encoded protein is CASSLSGVHSRTQYF.

The chain uses TRBV11-3 and TRBJ2-1, with no clear D. CDR1 is SGHNT, CDR2 YENEEA, per germline. The CDR3 length is 16 residues. Trimming took off 1 base at V and 5 bases at J, with 15 bases between the two ends. CDR3 region: CASSLGIGSTDNEQFF. The CDR3 bases are TGTGCCAGCAGCTTAGGAATCGGGTCTACCGACAATGAGCAGTTCTTC. The full variable domain, with the rest looked up from reference TRBV11-3 and TRBJ2-1, is EAGVVQSPRYKIIEKKQPVAFWCNPISGHNTLYWYLQNLGQGPELLIRYENEEAVDDSQLPKDRFSAERLKGVDSTLKIQPAELGDSAVYLCASSLGIGSTDNEQFFGPGTRLTVL.

The V and J genes are TRBV5-6 and TRBJ2-7; D is undetermined. The length of the CDR3 is 12 residues. Germline V gene lookup returns CDR1 SGHDT and CDR2 YYEEEE. V lost 3 bases, J lost 2 bases, and 6 bases lay in between. This CDR3 is CASSYATYEQYF. DNA for the CDR3: TGTGCCAGCAGCTACGCCACCTACGAGCAGTACTTC.

The CDR3 DNA reads as TGCAGTGCTAGAGGGGTCGGGGAGCTGTTTTTT. Translated: CSARGVGELFF. The rearrangement uses TRBV20-1 and TRBJ2-2; D is ambiguous. Germline CDR1 DFQATT, CDR2 SNEGSKA (reference sequence). V was trimmed by 1 base and J by 7 bases, leaving 4 bases between them. CDR3 length equals 11 residues.

The rearrangement uses TRBV28 and TRBJ2-1; 9 bases fit TRBD2. Losses at the gene ends were 6 bases for V and 6 bases for J; bases not matched to a gene: 6. Germline V gives CDR1 MDHEN, CDR2 SYDVKM. The CDR3 spans 14 residues. CDR3 protein: CASRGGRALNEQFF. The CDR3 DNA sequence: TGTGCCAGCAGGGGCGGGAGGGCCCTCAATGAGCAGTTCTTC.

The chain joins TRBV9 to TRBJ2-3; D unresolved. Germline lookup yields CDR1 SGDLS and CDR2 YYNGEE. This CDR3 spans 16 amino acids. Trimming cost V 1 base and J 0 bases, with 12 bases left between them. CDR3 sequence (DNA): TGTGCCAGCAGCGTATCTATAGCAGCTAGCACAGATACGCAGTATTTT. Translation: CASSVSIAASTDTQYF.

The chain links TRBV25-1 to TRBJ2-7; D ambiguous. The germline gives CDR1 MGHDK, CDR2 SYGVNS. V gave up 8 bases and J gave up 2 bases, with 13 bases separating them. The CDR3 contains 13 residues. This CDR3 is CASAFPPAYEQYF. DNA for the CDR3: TGTGCCAGCGCTTTCCCGCCGGCCTACGAGCAGTACTTC.

This chain joins TRBV19 and TRBJ2-7, with TRBD2 matching over 7 bases. The CDR3 covers 14 residues. In germline, CDR1 is LNHDA, CDR2 SQIVND (reference sequence). The V segment lost 3 bases and the J segment 1 base; nucleotides outside the gene matches: 3. The DNA of the CDR3 is TGTGCCAGTAGTATTAACGGGAGGTCCTACGAGCAGTACTTC. Its protein product is CASSINGRSYEQYF.

V and J are TRBV29-1 and TRBJ2-7; D tentatively fits TRBD1 or TRBD2 (5 bases each). This CDR3 has 15 amino acids. The germline V and J ends were trimmed by 6 bases and 0 bases, with 18 bases remaining between them. From germline, CDR1 is SQVTM and CDR2 ANQGSEA. CDR3: CSVALGTVLSYEQYF. As DNA, the CDR3 is TGCAGCGTCGCCCTTGGGACCGTCCTCTCCTACGAGCAGTACTTC.

The V and J genes are TRBV11-2 and TRBJ2-1; D is undetermined. This CDR3 is 15 amino acids long. CDR1 and CDR2 from the germline V gene are SGHAT and FQNNGV. Trimming cost V 1 base and J 5 bases, with 12 bases left between them. The chain's CDR3 is CASSLADMGNNEQFF. The CDR3 DNA reads TGTGCCAGCAGCTTAGCAGACATGGGAAACAATGAGCAGTTCTTC.

This clone was seen a handful of times. The chain is built from TRBV7-9 and TRBJ1-2; D might be TRBD1 (6 bases). Trimming took 1 base from V and 6 from J, leaving 18 bases between them. Germline V gene data show CDR1 as SEHNR and CDR2 as FQNEAQ (reference sequence). This CDR3 contains 16 residues. Here the CDR3 DNA reads TGTGCCAGCAGCTTAGGCAGGGGCCCTACTGGCGATGGCTACACCTTC. It translates to CASSLGRGPTGDGYTF.

The chain couples TRBV14 to TRBJ2-3, with no clear D. Trimming stripped 6 bases from V and 6 bases from J, with 13 bases between. Germline V gene lookup returns CDR1 SGHDN and CDR2 FVKESK. CDR3 length: 13 amino acids. Written as DNA, the CDR3 is TGTGCCAGCAGGCCCCGCGAGAAGGATACGCAGTATTTT. As protein: CASRPREKDTQYF.

This sequence joins TRBV5-5 and TRBJ2-2, with D maybe TRBD1 (6 bases). The ends were cut back, 4 bases at V and 11 bases at J, with 15 bases in the middle. Germline V gene lookup returns CDR1 SGHKS and CDR2 YYEKEE (reference sequence). This CDR3 comprises 13 residues. The DNA of the CDR3 is TGTGCCAGCAGCCGGACAGATCCCCTAGAGCTGTTTTTT. It specifies CASSRTDPLELFF.

The chain employs TRBV5-4 and TRBJ1-2; tentative D call: TRBD1 (5 bases). The V end lost 3 bases, the J end lost 0 bases, and 15 bases lay between the germline ends. The germline CDR1 and CDR2 sequences are SGHNT and YYREEE (reference sequence). The CDR3 has 16 amino acids. The CDR3 bases are TGTGCCAGCAGCTGGGACTCACGGCCCTCTAACTATGGCTACACCTTC. This gives the protein CASSWDSRPSNYGYTF.

This clone was observed a single time. CDR3 sequence (DNA): TGTGCCTGGACTGGACAGGGTGATGAAAAACTGTTTTTT. It codes for CAWTGQGDEKLFF. The chain joins TRBV30 to TRBJ1-4; 8 bases match TRBD1. The CDR3 sequence is 13 residues long. The V gene's germline CDR1 is GTSNPN and CDR2 SVGIG (reference sequence). J was trimmed by 6 bases and V by 4 bases; bases with no gene match: 4.

This clone has a single count. CDR3 protein: CASSPDWQETQYF. Here the CDR3 DNA reads TGTGCCAGCAGCCCGGACTGGCAAGAGACCCAGTACTTC. V usage is TRBV13 and J usage is TRBJ2-5; tentatively, D is TRBD2 (5 bases). Trimming took 5 bases from V and 2 from J, leaving 9 bases between them. Germline-derived CDR1 and CDR2 are PRHDT and FYEKMQ (reference sequence). The CDR3 has 13 amino acids.